This T cell receptor (beta chain) was recovered during a study of beta chain features in type 1 diabetes. Findings of the study overall: Type 1 diabetes patients showed fewer insertions and more deletions at VDJ junctions.

About 110 mL of blood, on average, came from one heparinised draw per donor. Sorting based on CD45RO/CCR7/CD25/CD127/CD95/CD27 separated CD4+ naive, central memory, regulatory and stem cell-like memory cells. Populations isolated by sorting all had purity greater than 95%. This clone has just a few counts. Its antigen is undetermined. Every isolated RNA sample was fully reverse transcribed, so sequencing captured expressed TCRB transcripts. TCRdb keeps only in-frame clones here, not all; method: immunoSEQ multiplex PCR. The repertoire holds almost 350,000 clones, with under 8.5% as singletons. Germline values: CDR1 SGHAT, CDR2 FQNNGV. The CDR3 has 15 amino acids. V lost 5 bases to trimming and J lost 7 bases; unmatched junction nucleotides: 7.

The chain recombines TRBV11-2 with TRBJ2-1; TRBD1 matches 11 bases. The clonotype originates from a woman aged 18-29 years in good health. The specimen sequenced was central memory CD4+ T cells from blood. The CDR3 DNA reads TGTGCCAGCAGCCGGACAGGGGGCTATAGGAATGAGCAGTTCTTC. Translation gives CASSRTGGYRNEQFF.